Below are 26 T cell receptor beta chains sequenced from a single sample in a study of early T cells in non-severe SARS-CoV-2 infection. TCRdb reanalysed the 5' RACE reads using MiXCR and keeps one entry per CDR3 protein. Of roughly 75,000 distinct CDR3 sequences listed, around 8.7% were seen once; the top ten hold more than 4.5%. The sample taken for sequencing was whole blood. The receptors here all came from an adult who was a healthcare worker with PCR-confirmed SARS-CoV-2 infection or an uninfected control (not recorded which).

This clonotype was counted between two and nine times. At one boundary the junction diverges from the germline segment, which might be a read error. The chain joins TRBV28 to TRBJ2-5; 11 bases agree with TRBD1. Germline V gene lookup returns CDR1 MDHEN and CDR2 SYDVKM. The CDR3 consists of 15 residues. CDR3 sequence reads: CASSTDRGRRETQYF. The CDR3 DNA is TGTGCCAGCAGTACGGACAGGGGGCGCCGAGAGACCCAGTATTTC.

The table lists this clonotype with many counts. CDR3 nucleotide sequence: TGCAGTGCTAGAGGACTAGCGGGAGGTTATGAGCAGTTCTTC. Protein sequence: CSARGLAGGYEQFF. The rearrangement joins TRBV20-1 to TRBJ2-1, with 13 bases fitting TRBD2. The CDR3 has 14 residues. J lost 8 bases, V lost 1 base, and 2 bases had no gene match. Per the germline V gene, CDR1 is DFQATT and CDR2 is SNEGSKA (reference sequence).

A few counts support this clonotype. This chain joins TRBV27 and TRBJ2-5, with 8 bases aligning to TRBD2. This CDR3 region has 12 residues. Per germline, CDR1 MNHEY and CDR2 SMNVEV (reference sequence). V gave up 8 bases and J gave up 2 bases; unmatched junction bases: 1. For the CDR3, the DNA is TGTGCCAGCGTAGCGGGACAAGAGACCCAGTACTTC. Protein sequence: CASVAGQETQYF.

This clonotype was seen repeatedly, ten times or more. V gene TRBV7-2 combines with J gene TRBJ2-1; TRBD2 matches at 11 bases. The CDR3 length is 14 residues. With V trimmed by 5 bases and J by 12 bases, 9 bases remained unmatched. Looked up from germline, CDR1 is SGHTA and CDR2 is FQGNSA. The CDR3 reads CASSRPATSGGQFF. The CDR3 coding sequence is TGTGCCAGCAGCCGACCGGCTACTAGCGGGGGGCAGTTCTTC.

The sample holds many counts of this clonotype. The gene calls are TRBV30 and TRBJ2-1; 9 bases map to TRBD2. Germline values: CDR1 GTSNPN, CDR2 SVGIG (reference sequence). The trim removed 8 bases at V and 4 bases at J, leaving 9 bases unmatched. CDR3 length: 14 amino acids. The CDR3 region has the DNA TGTGCCGGAGGATTAGCGGGAGATTACAATGAGCAGTTCTTC. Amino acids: CAGGLAGDYNEQFF.

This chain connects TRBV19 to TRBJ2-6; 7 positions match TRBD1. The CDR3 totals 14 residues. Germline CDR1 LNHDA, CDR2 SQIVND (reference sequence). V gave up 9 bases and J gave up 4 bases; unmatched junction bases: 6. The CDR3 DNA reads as TGTGCCAGCCGACAGGGATCCGGGGCCAACGTCCTGACTTTC. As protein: CASRQGSGANVLTF.

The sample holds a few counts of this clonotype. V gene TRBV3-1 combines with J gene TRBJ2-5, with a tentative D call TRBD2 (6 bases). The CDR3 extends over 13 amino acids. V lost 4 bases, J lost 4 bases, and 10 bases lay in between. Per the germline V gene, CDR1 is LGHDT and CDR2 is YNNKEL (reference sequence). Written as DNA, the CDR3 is TGTGCCAGCAGCCCCGGGACTGGAGAGACCCAGTACTTC. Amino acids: CASSPGTGETQYF.

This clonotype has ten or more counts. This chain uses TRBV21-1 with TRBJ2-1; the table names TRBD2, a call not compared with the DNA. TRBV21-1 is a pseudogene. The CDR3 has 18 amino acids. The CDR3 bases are TGTGCCAGCAGCAAAGTCTTAACTAGCGGAGACGCCCACAATGAGCAGTTCTTC. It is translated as CASSKVLTSGDAHNEQFF.

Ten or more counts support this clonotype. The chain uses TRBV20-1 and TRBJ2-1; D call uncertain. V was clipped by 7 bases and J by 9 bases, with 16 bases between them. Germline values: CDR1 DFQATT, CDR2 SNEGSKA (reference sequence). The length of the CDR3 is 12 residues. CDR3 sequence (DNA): TGCAGTGGGTCGGCCGGAAATCTTGAGCAGTTCTTC. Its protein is CSGSAGNLEQFF.

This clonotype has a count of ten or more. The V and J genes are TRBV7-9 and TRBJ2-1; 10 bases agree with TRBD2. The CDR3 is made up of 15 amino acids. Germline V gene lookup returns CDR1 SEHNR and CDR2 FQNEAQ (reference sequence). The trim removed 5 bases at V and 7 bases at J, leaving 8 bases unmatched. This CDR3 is CASSRSGRASNEQFF. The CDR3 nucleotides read TGTGCCAGCAGCCGCAGCGGGAGGGCCTCAAATGAGCAGTTCTTC.

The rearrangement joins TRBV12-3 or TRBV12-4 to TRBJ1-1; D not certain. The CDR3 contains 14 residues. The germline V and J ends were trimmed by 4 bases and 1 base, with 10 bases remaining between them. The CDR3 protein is CASSSYPANTEAFF. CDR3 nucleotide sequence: TGTGCCAGCAGTTCATACCCAGCGAACACTGAAGCTTTCTTT.

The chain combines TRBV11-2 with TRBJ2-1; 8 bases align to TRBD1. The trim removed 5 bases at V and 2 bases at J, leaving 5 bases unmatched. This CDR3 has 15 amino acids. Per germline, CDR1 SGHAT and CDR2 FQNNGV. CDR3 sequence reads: CASSHGQGAYNEQFF. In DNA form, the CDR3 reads TGTGCCAGCAGCCACGGACAGGGTGCCTACAATGAGCAGTTCTTC.

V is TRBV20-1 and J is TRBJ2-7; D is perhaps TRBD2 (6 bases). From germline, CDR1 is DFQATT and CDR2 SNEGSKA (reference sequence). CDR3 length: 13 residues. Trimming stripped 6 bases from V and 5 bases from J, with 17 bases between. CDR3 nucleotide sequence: TGCAGTGCCTTTCGGCCGGGAGTCAACGAGCAGTACTTC. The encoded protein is CSAFRPGVNEQYF.

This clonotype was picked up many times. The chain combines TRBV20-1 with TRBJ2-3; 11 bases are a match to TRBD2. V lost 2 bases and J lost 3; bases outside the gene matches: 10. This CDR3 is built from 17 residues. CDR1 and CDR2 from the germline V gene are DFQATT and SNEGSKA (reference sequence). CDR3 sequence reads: CSARHGNLAGGTDTQYF. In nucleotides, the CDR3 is TGCAGTGCTAGACACGGAAATCTAGCGGGAGGTACAGATACGCAGTATTTT.

The CDR3 DNA reads as TGTGCCAGCAGAGTGGACAGGGGGAGAACCTACGAGCAGTACTTC. Protein: CASRVDRGRTYEQYF. The rearrangement joins TRBV2 to TRBJ2-7, with 10 bases lining up with TRBD1. CDR3 size: 15 residues. V lost 6 bases, J lost 2 bases, and 7 bases stayed unmatched. Germline V lookup: CDR1 SNHLY, CDR2 FYNNEI.

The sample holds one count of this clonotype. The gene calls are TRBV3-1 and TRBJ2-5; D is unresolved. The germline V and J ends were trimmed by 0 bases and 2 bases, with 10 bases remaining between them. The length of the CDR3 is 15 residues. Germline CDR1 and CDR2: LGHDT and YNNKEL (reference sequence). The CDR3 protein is CASSQELGVQETQYF. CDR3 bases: TGTGCCAGCAGCCAAGAACTTGGCGTACAAGAGACCCAGTACTTC.

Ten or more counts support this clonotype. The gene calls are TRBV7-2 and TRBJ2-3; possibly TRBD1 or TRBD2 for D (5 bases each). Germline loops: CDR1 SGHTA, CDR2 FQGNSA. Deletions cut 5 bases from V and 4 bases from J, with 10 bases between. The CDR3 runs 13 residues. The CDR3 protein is CASSIPGPDTQYF. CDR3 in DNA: TGTGCCAGCAGCATTCCGGGGCCAGATACGCAGTATTTT.

The CDR3 DNA reads TGTGCCATCAGAGCCGGGACTAGCGGATCCTACGAGCAGTACTTC. This sequence encodes CAIRAGTSGSYEQYF. The V gene is TRBV10-3, the J gene TRBJ2-7, with TRBD2 identical over 11 bases. Germline CDR1 ENHRY, CDR2 SYGVKD. The junction had 5 bases not matched to a gene; V was cut back by 6 bases and J by 1 base. The CDR3 runs to 15 residues.

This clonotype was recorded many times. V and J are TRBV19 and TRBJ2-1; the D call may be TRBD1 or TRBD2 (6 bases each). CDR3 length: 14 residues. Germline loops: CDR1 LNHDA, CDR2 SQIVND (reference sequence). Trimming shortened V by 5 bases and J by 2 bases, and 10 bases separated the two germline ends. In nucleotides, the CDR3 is TGTGCCAGTAGTTGGGGGGCAGCCTACAATGAGCAGTTCTTC. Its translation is CASSWGAAYNEQFF. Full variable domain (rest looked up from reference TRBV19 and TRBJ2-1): DGGITQSPKYLFRKEGQNVTLSCEQNLNHDAMYWYRQDPGQGLRLIYYSQIVNDFQKGDIAEGYSVSREKKESFPLTVTSAQKNPTAFYLCASSWGAAYNEQFFGPGTRLTVL.

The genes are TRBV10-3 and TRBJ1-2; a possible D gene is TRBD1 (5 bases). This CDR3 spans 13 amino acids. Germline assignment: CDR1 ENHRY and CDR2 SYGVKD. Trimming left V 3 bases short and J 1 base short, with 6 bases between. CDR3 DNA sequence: TGTGCCATCAGTGAACAGGTTAACTATGGCTACACCTTC. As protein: CAISEQVNYGYTF.

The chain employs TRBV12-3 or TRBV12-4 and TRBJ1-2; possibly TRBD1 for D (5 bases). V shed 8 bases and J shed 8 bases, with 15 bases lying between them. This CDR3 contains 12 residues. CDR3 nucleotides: TGTGCCAGCGGTATCAGGGAGATGGGCTACACCTTC. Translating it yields CASGIREMGYTF.

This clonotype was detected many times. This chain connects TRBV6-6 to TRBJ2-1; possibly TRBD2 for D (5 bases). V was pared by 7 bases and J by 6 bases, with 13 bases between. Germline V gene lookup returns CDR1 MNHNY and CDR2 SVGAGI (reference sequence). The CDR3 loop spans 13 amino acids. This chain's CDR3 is CASTPSTINEQFF. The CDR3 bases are TGTGCCAGCACCCCCTCGACTATCAATGAGCAGTTCTTC.

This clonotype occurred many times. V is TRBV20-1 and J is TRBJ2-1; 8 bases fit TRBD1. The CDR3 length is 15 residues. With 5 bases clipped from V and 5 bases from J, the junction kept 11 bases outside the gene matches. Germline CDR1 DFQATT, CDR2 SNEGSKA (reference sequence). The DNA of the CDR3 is TGCAGTGCTGACAGGGGAGGCATGCTGGACAATGAGCAGTTCTTC. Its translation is CSADRGGMLDNEQFF.

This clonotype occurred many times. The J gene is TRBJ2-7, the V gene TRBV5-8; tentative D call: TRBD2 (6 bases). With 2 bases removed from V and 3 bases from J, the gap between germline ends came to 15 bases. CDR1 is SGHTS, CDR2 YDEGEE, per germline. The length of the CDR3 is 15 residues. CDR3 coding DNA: TGTGCCAGCAGCTTCCCTCGCGGGACCCTCTACGAGCAGTACTTC. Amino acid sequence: CASSFPRGTLYEQYF. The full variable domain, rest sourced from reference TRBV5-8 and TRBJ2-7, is EAGVTQSPTHLIKTRGQQATLRCSPISGHTSVYWYQQALGLGLQFLLWYDEGEERNRGNFPPRFSGRQFPNYSSELNVNALELEDSALYLCASSFPRGTLYEQYFGPGTRLTVT.

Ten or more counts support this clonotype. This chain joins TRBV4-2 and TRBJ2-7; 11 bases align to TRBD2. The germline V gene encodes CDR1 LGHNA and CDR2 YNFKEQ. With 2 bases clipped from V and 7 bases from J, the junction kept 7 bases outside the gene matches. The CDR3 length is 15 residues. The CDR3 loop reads CASSQNSGRVDEQYF. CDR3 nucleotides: TGTGCCAGCAGCCAAAATAGCGGGAGGGTAGATGAGCAGTACTTC.

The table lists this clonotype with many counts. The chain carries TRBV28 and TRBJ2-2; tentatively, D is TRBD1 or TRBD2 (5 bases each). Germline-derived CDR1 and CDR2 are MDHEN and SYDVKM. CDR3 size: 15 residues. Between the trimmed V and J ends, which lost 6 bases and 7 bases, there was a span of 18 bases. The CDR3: CASRDTRDHGGELFF. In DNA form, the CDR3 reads TGTGCCAGCAGGGACACTAGAGATCACGGCGGGGAGCTGTTTTTT.